The next 10 T cell receptor beta chains were all read from a single sample in a study of beta chain features in type 1 diabetes. Sequenced material consisted of expressed TCRB transcripts (all of the isolated RNA was reverse transcribed). Method: immunoSEQ multiplex PCR; TCRdb's copy keeps in-frame clones and lacks some. The sample carries fewer than 400,000 clones, 7% to 10% recorded once. Their recognized antigens are unknown. Study outcomes and limitations: For Type 1 diabetes patients, all four CD4+ subsets carried TCRB CDR3s that were moderately but significantly shorter.

Sequenced sample: central memory CD4+ T cells from blood. These receptor sequences come from a man aged 25-45 years with type 1 diabetes.

In its sample, this clone was seen a few times. V gene TRBV10-3 combines with J gene TRBJ2-2, with a possible D match to TRBD1 (5 bases). Trimming cost V 3 bases and J 5 bases, with 13 bases left between them. The CDR3 runs to 15 residues. Germline CDR1 ENHRY, CDR2 SYGVKD. The CDR3 DNA reads TGTGCCATCAGTGAATGGGCGGCAGGGACCGGGGAGCTGTTTTTT. Translating gives CAISEWAAGTGELFF.

This clone appeared many times. This chain uses TRBV4-3 with TRBJ2-5; D is possibly TRBD1 (5 bases). CDR1 LGHNA and CDR2 YSLEER come from the germline V gene. Trimming cost V 0 bases and J 7 bases, with 6 bases left between them. The CDR3 is 12 amino acids. The CDR3 protein is CASSQERGTQYF. The CDR3 DNA reads as TGCGCCAGCAGCCAAGAAAGGGGGACCCAGTACTTC.

This clone has a count of ten or more. V is TRBV29-1 and J is TRBJ2-3, with 7 bases aligning to TRBD2. V lost 8 bases, J lost 5 bases, and 10 bases stayed unmatched. Per the germline V gene, CDR1 is SQVTM and CDR2 is ANQGSEA. This CDR3 contains 13 residues. DNA for the CDR3: TGCAGCTCCCGTGCGGGGGAGGGAGATACGCAGTATTTT. Translation gives CSSRAGEGDTQYF.

The chain combines TRBV11-2 with TRBJ2-5, with 10 bases identical to TRBD2. Looked up from germline, CDR1 is SGHAT and CDR2 is FQNNGV. The CDR3 is 14 residues long. V was pared by 5 bases and J by 5 bases, with 5 bases of the junction left unmatched. The CDR3 spells CASSTLAGRETQYF. CDR3 nucleotide sequence: TGTGCCAGCAGCACACTAGCGGGGAGGGAGACCCAGTACTTC.

With regard to this clone: A much larger clone lies one base from this, so it may be a read error. Within the sample, other DNA sequences also encode this same CDR3. The chain links TRBV7-9 to TRBJ1-5, with 9 bases aligning to TRBD1. The CDR3 has 15 residues. The germline gives CDR1 SEHNR, CDR2 FQNEAQ (reference sequence). The CDR3, as DNA: TGCGCCAGCAGCCAAGATTGGACAGGGGATCAGCCCCAGCATTTT. Its protein product is CASSQDWTGDQPQHF.

The V and J genes are TRBV2 and TRBJ2-7, with TRBD1 matching 10 bases. Trimming cost V 7 bases and J 1 base; bases outside gene matches: 7. Germline V gene data show CDR1 as SNHLY and CDR2 as FYNNEI. The CDR3 runs 15 residues. The CDR3 is CASTRGQGMSYEQYF. Here the CDR3 DNA reads TGTGCCAGCACTAGGGGACAGGGGATGTCCTACGAGCAGTACTTC. The full variable domain, in which reference TRBV2 and TRBJ2-7 provide the parts outside the CDR3, is EPEVTQTPSHQVTQMGQEVILRCVPISNHLYFYWYRQILGQKVEFLVSFYNNEISEKSEIFDDQFSVERPDGSNFTLKIRSTKLEDSAMYFCASTRGQGMSYEQYFGPGTRLTVT.

This clone appeared a few times. The CDR3 loop is CASSVYDSSSSYNEQFF. The DNA for the CDR3 is TGTGCCAGCAGCGTTTACGACTCCTCCTCTTCCTACAATGAGCAGTTCTTC. The V gene is TRBV9, the J gene TRBJ2-1, with D unresolved. Germline V gene data show CDR1 as SGDLS and CDR2 as YYNGEE. Trimming took 2 bases from V and 1 from J, leaving 16 bases between them. This CDR3 region has 17 residues.

This clone came up many times. The chain joins TRBV7-2 to TRBJ2-3; no clear D gene. V dropped 0 bases and J dropped 7 bases, with 8 bases sitting between them. CDR1 is SGHTA, CDR2 FQGNSA, per germline. This CDR3 has 13 residues. The CDR3 DNA reads as TGTGCCAGCAGCTTAGCGGCGGAGAATACGCAGTATTTT. Translation: CASSLAAENTQYF.

Comments on this clone: The sample holds other DNA sequences that translate to the same CDR3. This rearrangement joins TRBV5-1 to TRBJ1-2; a possible D gene is TRBD1 (6 bases). V was pared by 3 bases and J by 1 base, with 10 bases between. CDR1 is SGHRS, CDR2 YFSETQ, per germline. The CDR3 totals 14 residues. CDR3 protein: CASSSRTDNYGYTF. DNA of the CDR3: TGCGCCAGCAGCTCTCGGACAGATAACTATGGCTACACCTTC.

This clone was observed a handful of times. The chain uses TRBV5-6 and TRBJ2-3; 9 nucleotides align to TRBD1. With V trimmed by 0 bases and J by 1 base, 0 bases remained unmatched. Germline CDR1 SGHDT, CDR2 YYEEEE. The CDR3 totals 15 residues. CDR3 region: CASSLGTGGTDTQYF. Written as DNA, the CDR3 is TGTGCCAGCAGCTTGGGGACAGGGGGCACAGATACGCAGTATTTT.